This is a list of T cell receptor beta chains from one sample in a study of cytomegalovirus exposure and HLA in healthy donors. Using immunoSEQ multiplex PCR, the repertoire was profiled, and TCRdb retains in-frame clones only, with some absent. Here the sample spans fewer than 100,000 clones, less than 80% being singletons. Sequenced input: PBMCs. These receptor sequences come from a man aged 35-49 years in good health and CMV-seronegative. CDR3s include the opening cysteine and the closing phenylalanine or tryptophan. A D gene is named only where the DNA matches it firmly. Clone size appears in some rows only: once, few, many, or a class for an expanded clone.

NA,TRBV30,NA,TRBJ2-7,CAWAVSGNYEQYF,TGTGCCTGGGCCGTGTCAGGCAACTACGAGCAGTACTTC
NA,TRBV7-9,NA,TRBJ1-2,CASSSLAFPTYGYTF,TGTGCCAGCAGCTCGTTAGCATTCCCCACCTATGGCTACACCTTC
NA,TRBV28,TRBD1,TRBJ1-1,CASSLERGRGKTEAFF,TGTGCCAGCAGTTTGGAAAGGGGGCGTGGGAAAACTGAAGCTTTCTTT
NA,TRBV11-2,TRBD2,TRBJ2-3,CASSLRAGDTDTQYF,TGTGCCAGCAGCCTGCGAGCGGGAGACACAGATACGCAGTATTTT
NA,TRBV27,TRBD2,TRBJ2-7,CASSLFDGRVYEQYF,TGTGCCAGCAGTTTATTTGACGGGAGGGTCTACGAGCAGTACTTC
NA,TRBV7-2,TRBD2,TRBJ2-5,CASTFTGGRGETQYF,TGTGCCAGCACCTTTACGGGAGGCCGGGGGGAGACCCAGTACTTC
once,TRBV9,TRBD2,TRBJ2-3,CASSMEALAAGGTDTQYF,TGTGCCAGCAGCATGGAAGCCCTAGCCGCGGGGGGAACAGATACGCAGTATTTT
NA,TRBV7-3,TRBD1,TRBJ2-7,CASSLIRDRNYEQYF,TGTGCCAGCAGCTTAATCCGGGACAGGAACTACGAGCAGTACTTC
NA,TRBV9,TRBD1,TRBJ1-4,CASSVAAGTGVGNEKLFF,TGTGCCAGCAGCGTAGCCGCAGGGACAGGGGTGGGTAATGAAAAACTGTTTTTT
NA,TRBV5-1,TRBD1,TRBJ1-2,CASSPGTGGLYGYTF,TGCGCCAGCAGCCCCGGGACAGGGGGCCTCTATGGCTACACCTTC
NA,TRBV25-1,NA,TRBJ2-7,CASSEYGGDPYEQYF,TGTGCCAGCAGTGAATACGGCGGGGACCCCTACGAGCAGTACTTC
once,TRBV27,TRBD1,TRBJ1-4,CASSMGTVPNEKLFF,TGTGCCAGCAGTATGGGGACAGTTCCAAATGAAAAACTGTTTTTT
NA,TRBV9,TRBD1,TRBJ2-7,CASSDGQGGYEQYF,TGTGCCAGCAGCGACGGACAGGGCGGGTACGAGCAGTACTTC
NA,TRBV2,TRBD1,TRBJ1-4,CASTVTGGFEKLFF,TGTGCCAGCACCGTGACAGGGGGCTTTGAAAAACTGTTTTTT
NA,TRBV5-1,TRBD2,TRBJ2-5,CASSLSTSGSKETQYF,TGCGCCAGCAGCTTGTCGACTAGCGGGTCTAAAGAGACCCAGTACTTC
NA,TRBV9,TRBD1,TRBJ2-7,CASSVSGTGYEQYF,TGTGCCAGCAGCGTATCGGGGACAGGGTACGAGCAGTACTTC
NA,TRBV28,NA,TRBJ2-2,CASSPQNTGELFF,TGTGCCAGCAGTCCACAGAACACCGGGGAGCTGTTTTTT
NA,TRBV11-3,NA,TRBJ1-4,CASKGTPGFNEKLFF,TGTGCCAGCAAGGGTACCCCAGGGTTTAATGAAAAACTGTTTTTT
NA,TRBV6-4,TRBD2,TRBJ2-3,CASSDGGRADTQYF,TGTGCCAGCAGTGACGGCGGGAGAGCAGATACGCAGTATTTT
few,TRBV4-3,NA,TRBJ2-7,CASSQSATGYEQYF,TGCGCCAGCAGCCAATCCGCTACAGGGTACGAGCAGTACTTC
NA,TRBV15,TRBD1,TRBJ2-5,CATSSGLGTVSETQYF,TGTGCCACCAGCAGCGGACTTGGGACAGTCTCGGAGACCCAGTACTTC
few,TRBV6-5,NA,TRBJ2-5,CASRFQDSQETQYF,TGTGCCAGCAGATTCCAGGACAGCCAAGAGACCCAGTACTTC
NA,TRBV7-8,NA,TRBJ1-3,CASSFTGTGNTIYF,TGTGCCAGCAGCTTTACGGGGACTGGAAACACCATATATTTT
NA,TRBV7-2,NA,TRBJ1-5,CASSFVGALIQPQHF,TGTGCCAGCAGCTTCGTGGGGGCGCTTATTCAGCCCCAGCATTTT
NA,TRBV25-1,NA,TRBJ2-2,CASSLTLPYTGELFF,TGTGCCAGCAGCCTAACTCTCCCCTACACCGGGGAGCTGTTTTTT
few,TRBV4-3,NA,TRBJ2-7,CASSQEGSVGEQYF,TGCGCCAGCAGCCAAGAGGGCAGTGTGGGCGAGCAGTACTTC
NA,TRBV7-2,TRBD2,TRBJ2-1,CASSLGGTSGGANEQFF,TGTGCCAGCAGCTTAGGTGGGACTAGCGGGGGGGCCAATGAGCAGTTCTTC
few,TRBV28,TRBD1,TRBJ2-5,CASSLAGQGKETQYF,TGTGCCAGCAGTTTAGCGGGACAGGGAAAAGAGACCCAGTACTTC
NA,TRBV13,NA,TRBJ1-1,CASSLGTNPGEAFF,TGTGCCAGCAGCTTAGGCACTAACCCGGGTGAAGCTTTCTTT
once,TRBV27,TRBD2,TRBJ2-1,CASSSSGGRGDNEQFF,TGTGCCAGCAGTTCCTCCGGAGGGAGGGGCGACAATGAGCAGTTCTTC
NA,TRBV18,NA,TRBJ2-2,CASSRREAGELFF,TGTGCCAGCTCACGAAGGGAGGCCGGGGAGCTGTTTTTT
NA,TRBV5-6,TRBD1,TRBJ1-2,CASSKDRGNYGYTF,TGTGCCAGCAGCAAGGACAGGGGTAACTATGGCTACACCTTC
NA,TRBV9,TRBD2,TRBJ2-3,CASSATGTSFGTQYF,TGTGCCAGCAGCGCGACCGGGACTAGCTTTGGTACGCAGTATTTT
NA,TRBV19,TRBD1,TRBJ1-1,CASRGDRATEAFF,TGTGCCAGTAGGGGGGACAGGGCGACTGAAGCTTTCTTT
NA,TRBV29-1,TRBD2,TRBJ2-6,CSSLRGAGANVLTF,TGCAGCTCTCTTCGGGGGGCTGGGGCCAACGTCCTGACTTTC
NA,TRBV4-1,NA,TRBJ1-3,CASSQVVYKPDTIYF,TGCGCCAGCAGCCAAGTGGTTTACAAACCCGACACCATATATTTT
NA,TRBV11-1,TRBD2,TRBJ2-5,CASSLASSGSVETQYF,TGTGCCAGCAGCTTAGCCTCTAGCGGGAGTGTAGAGACCCAGTACTTC
NA,TRBV9,TRBD2,TRBJ2-3,CASSVVKGRAVDTQYF,TGTGCCAGCAGCGTAGTAAAAGGGAGGGCCGTGGATACGCAGTATTTT
NA,TRBV6-5,NA,TRBJ1-5,CASSGALPGNQPQHF,TGTGCCAGCAGTGGCGCACTACCAGGGAATCAGCCCCAGCATTTT
NA,TRBV4-3,TRBD1,TRBJ2-6,CASSQDPQGASGANVLTF,TGCGCCAGCAGCCAAGATCCGCAGGGGGCTTCTGGGGCCAACGTCCTGACTTTC
NA,TRBV4-1,TRBD1,TRBJ2-3,CASSQEGTGAADTQYF,TGCGCCAGCAGCCAAGAGGGGACAGGGGCGGCAGATACGCAGTATTTT
NA,TRBV6-1,NA,TRBJ2-1,CASSEPSEYNEQFF,TGTGCCAGCAGTGAGCCTAGCGAGTACAATGAGCAGTTCTTC
NA,TRBV11-3,TRBD2,TRBJ2-3,CASSLDGGDTDTQYF,TGTGCCAGCAGCTTAGATGGGGGGGACACAGATACGCAGTATTTT
NA,TRBV2,NA,TRBJ2-4,CASQPGGLLVNIQYF,TGTGCCAGCCAACCTGGTGGACTACTCGTAAACATTCAGTACTTC
NA,TRBV7-2,TRBD1,TRBJ1-6,CASSLGTGLNSPLHF,TGTGCCAGCAGCTTAGGGACAGGGCTCAATTCACCCCTCCACTTT
once,TRBV7-6,TRBD2,TRBJ2-5,CASSLSGGAGETQYF,TGTGCCAGCAGTTTAAGCGGGGGGGCCGGAGAGACCCAGTACTTC
NA,TRBV7-2,TRBD2,TRBJ2-5,CASSLDASGFAETQYF,TGTGCCAGCAGCTTAGACGCTAGCGGCTTTGCAGAGACCCAGTACTTC
NA,TRBV14,NA,TRBJ2-7,CASSPSRGVPYEQYF,TGTGCCAGCAGCCCGTCCAGGGGTGTTCCCTACGAGCAGTACTTC
NA,TRBV19,NA,TRBJ1-1,CASSMVQERAAEAFF,TGTGCCAGTAGTATGGTCCAGGAACGAGCCGCTGAAGCTTTCTTT
NA,TRBV29-1,TRBD2,TRBJ2-2,CSVEDSGVAGVTGELFF,TGCAGCGTTGAAGATTCAGGCGTAGCGGGAGTTACCGGGGAGCTGTTTTTT
NA,TRBV2,NA,TRBJ1-2,CASSPTLANYGYTF,TGTGCCAGCAGTCCCACCCTAGCTAACTATGGCTACACCTTC
NA,TRBV28,NA,TRBJ2-3,CASSFAAPSTDTQYF,TGTGCCAGCAGTTTTGCAGCGCCAAGCACAGATACGCAGTATTTT
NA,TRBV11-3,TRBD2,TRBJ2-3,CASSSGLAGGRVDTQYF,TGTGCCAGCAGCTCGGGACTAGCGGGGGGTCGCGTTGATACGCAGTATTTT
NA,TRBV7-9,NA,TRBJ2-5,CASSLRGSESSQYF,TGTGCCAGCAGCTTAAGGGGGTCCGAAAGCTCCCAGTACTTC
few,TRBV5-1,NA,TRBJ2-4,CASTQNGGAKNIQYF,TGCGCCAGCACCCAGAACGGGGGAGCCAAAAACATTCAGTACTTC
NA,TRBV5-5,NA,TRBJ2-2,CASSLSYTGELFF,TGTGCCAGCAGCTTGTCCTACACCGGGGAGCTGTTTTTT
few,TRBV4-3,NA,TRBJ2-3,CASSQGRERLDTQYF,TGCGCCAGCAGCCAAGGACGGGAGAGGCTGGATACGCAGTATTTT
NA,TRBV7-9,NA,TRBJ2-3,CASSLVTRSTDTQYF,TGTGCCAGCAGCTTAGTGACTAGGAGCACAGATACGCAGTATTTT
NA,TRBV10-1,TRBD1,TRBJ2-7,CASSPTGGEPLSYEQYF,TGCGCCAGCAGCCCTACAGGGGGCGAACCTCTTAGCTACGAGCAGTACTTC
NA,TRBV19,TRBD1,TRBJ1-1,CASNDEARGREAFF,TGTGCCAGTAATGATGAGGCCAGGGGGAGGGAAGCTTTCTTT